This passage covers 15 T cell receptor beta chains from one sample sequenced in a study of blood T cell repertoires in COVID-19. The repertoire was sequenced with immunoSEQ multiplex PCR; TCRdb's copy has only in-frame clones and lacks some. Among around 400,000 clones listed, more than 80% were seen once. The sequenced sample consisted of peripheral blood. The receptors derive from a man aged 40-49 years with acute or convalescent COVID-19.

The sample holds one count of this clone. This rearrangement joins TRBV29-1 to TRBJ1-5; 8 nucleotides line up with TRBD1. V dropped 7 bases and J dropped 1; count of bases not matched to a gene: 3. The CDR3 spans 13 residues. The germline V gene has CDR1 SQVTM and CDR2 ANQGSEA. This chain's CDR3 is CSAGQGSNQPQHF. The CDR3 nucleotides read TGCAGCGCAGGACAGGGCAGCAATCAGCCCCAGCATTTT.

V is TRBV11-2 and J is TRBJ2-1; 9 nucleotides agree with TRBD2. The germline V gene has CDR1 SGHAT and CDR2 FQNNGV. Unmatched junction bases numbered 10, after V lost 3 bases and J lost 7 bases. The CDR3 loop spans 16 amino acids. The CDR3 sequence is CASSFPAGGPGNEQFF. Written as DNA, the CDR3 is TGTGCCAGCAGCTTTCCGGCGGGGGGGCCGGGGAATGAGCAGTTCTTC.

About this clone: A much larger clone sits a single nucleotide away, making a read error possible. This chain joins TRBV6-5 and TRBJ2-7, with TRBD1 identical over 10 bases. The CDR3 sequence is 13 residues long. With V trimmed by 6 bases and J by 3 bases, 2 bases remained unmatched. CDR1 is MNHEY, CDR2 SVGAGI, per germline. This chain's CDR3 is CASSRDRGYEQYF. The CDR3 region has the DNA TGTGCCAGCAGCCGGGACAGGGGCTACGAGCAGTACTTC.

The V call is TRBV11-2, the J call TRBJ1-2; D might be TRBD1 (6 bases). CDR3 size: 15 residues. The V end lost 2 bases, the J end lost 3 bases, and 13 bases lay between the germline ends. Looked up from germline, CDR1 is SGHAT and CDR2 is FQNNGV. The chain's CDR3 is CASSLMFRGHYGYTF. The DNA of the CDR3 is TGTGCCAGCAGCTTAATGTTCAGGGGACACTATGGCTACACCTTC.

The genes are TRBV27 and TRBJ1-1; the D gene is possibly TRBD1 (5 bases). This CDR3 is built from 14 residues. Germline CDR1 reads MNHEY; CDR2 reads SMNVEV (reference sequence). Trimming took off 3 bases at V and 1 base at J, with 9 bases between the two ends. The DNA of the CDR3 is TGTGCCAGCAGTTTTGTCAGGGAGAACACTGAAGCTTTCTTT. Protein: CASSFVRENTEAFF.

The CDR3 here is CASSPRTGGLYEQYF. The CDR3 nucleotides read TGTGCCAGTAGTCCTCGGACAGGGGGCCTATACGAGCAGTACTTC. The rearrangement links TRBV19 to TRBJ2-7, with 11 bases matching TRBD1. The CDR3 totals 15 residues. Germline assignment: CDR1 LNHDA and CDR2 SQIVND (reference sequence). The junction had 7 bases not matched to a gene; V was cut back by 5 bases and J by 4 bases.

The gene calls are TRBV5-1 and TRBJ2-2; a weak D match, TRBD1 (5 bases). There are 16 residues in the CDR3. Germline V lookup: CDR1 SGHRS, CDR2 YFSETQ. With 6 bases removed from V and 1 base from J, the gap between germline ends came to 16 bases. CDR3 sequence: CASTKTEVKNTGELFF. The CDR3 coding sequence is TGCGCCAGCACCAAGACAGAAGTAAAGAACACCGGGGAGCTGTTTTTT.

CDR3 sequence: CASSLGGTGARNTIYF. CDR3 DNA sequence: TGTGCCAGCAGCTTAGGGGGGACAGGGGCCCGAAACACCATATATTTT. The chain carries TRBV7-2 and TRBJ1-3, with TRBD1 matching over 10 bases. CDR1 is SGHTA, CDR2 FQGNSA, per germline. The V gene end was trimmed by 1 base and the J gene end by 5 bases; junction bases not matched to a gene: 5. The CDR3 has 16 amino acids.

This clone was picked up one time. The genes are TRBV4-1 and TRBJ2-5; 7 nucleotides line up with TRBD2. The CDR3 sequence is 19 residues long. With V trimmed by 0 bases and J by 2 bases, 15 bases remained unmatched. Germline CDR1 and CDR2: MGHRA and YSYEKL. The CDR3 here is CASSQDPGRGSGGQETQYF. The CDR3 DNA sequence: TGCGCCAGCAGCCAAGACCCAGGACGGGGATCGGGGGGACAAGAGACCCAGTACTTC.

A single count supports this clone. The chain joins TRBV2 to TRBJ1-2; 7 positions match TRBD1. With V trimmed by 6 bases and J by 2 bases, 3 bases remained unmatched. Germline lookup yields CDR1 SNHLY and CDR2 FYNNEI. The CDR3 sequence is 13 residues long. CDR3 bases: TGTGCCAGCAGAGCGACAGGGAACTATGGCTACACCTTC. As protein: CASRATGNYGYTF.

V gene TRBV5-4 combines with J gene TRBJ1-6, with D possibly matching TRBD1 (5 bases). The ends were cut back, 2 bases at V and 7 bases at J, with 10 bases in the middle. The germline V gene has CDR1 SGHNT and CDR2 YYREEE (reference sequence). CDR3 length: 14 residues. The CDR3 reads CASSFTGLNSPLHF. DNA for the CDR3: TGTGCCAGCAGCTTTACAGGATTAAATTCACCCCTCCACTTT.

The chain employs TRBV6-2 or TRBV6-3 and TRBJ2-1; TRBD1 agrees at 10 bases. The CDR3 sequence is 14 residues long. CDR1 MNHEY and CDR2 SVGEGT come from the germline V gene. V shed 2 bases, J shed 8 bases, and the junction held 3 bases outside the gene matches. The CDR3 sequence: CASSYGDRGHEQFF. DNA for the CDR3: TGTGCCAGCAGTTACGGGGACAGGGGACATGAGCAGTTCTTC.

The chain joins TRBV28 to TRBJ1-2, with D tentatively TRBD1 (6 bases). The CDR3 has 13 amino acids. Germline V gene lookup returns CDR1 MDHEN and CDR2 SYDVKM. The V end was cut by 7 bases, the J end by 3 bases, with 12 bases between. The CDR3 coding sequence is TGTGCCAGCACTCTCGACAGGCACTATGGCTACACCTTC. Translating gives CASTLDRHYGYTF.

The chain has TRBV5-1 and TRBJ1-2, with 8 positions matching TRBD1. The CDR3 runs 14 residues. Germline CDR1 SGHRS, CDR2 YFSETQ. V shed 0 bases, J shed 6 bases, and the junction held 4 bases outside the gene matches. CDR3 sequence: CASSLAGDRNGYTF. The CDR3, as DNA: TGCGCCAGCAGCTTGGCGGGGGACAGGAATGGCTACACCTTC.

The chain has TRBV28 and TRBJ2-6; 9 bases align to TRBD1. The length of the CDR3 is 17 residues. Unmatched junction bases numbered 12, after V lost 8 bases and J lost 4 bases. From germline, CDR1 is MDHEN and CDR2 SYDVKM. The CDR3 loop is CASSGTGFVGGANVLTF. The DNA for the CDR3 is TGTGCCAGCTCCGGGACAGGGTTCGTCGGCGGGGCCAACGTCCTGACTTTC.